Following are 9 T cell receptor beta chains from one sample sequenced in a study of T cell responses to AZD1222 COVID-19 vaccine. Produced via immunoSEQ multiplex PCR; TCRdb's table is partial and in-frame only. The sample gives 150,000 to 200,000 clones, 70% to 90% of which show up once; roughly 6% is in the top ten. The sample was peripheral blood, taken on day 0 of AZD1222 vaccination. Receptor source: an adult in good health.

The CDR3 protein is CASRGQGHDNQPQHF. CDR3 DNA sequence: TGTGCCAGCAGGGGCCAGGGCCACGACAATCAGCCCCAGCATTTT. V usage is TRBV28 and J usage is TRBJ1-5, with a weak D call TRBD1 (5 bases). There are 15 residues in the CDR3. Germline V CDR1 and CDR2: MDHEN, SYDVKM. V shed 6 bases and J shed 3 bases, with 15 bases lying between them.

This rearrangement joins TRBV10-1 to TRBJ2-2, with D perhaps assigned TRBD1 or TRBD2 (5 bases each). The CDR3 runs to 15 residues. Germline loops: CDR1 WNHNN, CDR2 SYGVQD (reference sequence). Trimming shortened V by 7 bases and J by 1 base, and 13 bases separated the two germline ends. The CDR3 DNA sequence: TGCGCCAGCAACGAGGGGCAGGGGAACACCGGGGAGCTGTTTTTT. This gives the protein CASNEGQGNTGELFF.

Here the CDR3 reads CASSSTGNNYGYTF. The CDR3 nucleotides are TGTGCCAGCAGCTCGACAGGGAATAACTATGGCTACACCTTC. This chain uses TRBV28 with TRBJ1-2; TRBD1 matches 7 bases. CDR1 and CDR2 from the germline V gene are MDHEN and SYDVKM. The CDR3 is 14 residues long. The ends lost 6 bases at V and 1 base at J; junction bases unmatched: 5.

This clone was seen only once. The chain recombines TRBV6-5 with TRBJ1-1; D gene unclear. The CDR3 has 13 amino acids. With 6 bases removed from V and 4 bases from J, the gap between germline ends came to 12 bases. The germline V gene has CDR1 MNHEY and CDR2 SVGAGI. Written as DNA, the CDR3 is TGTGCCAGCAGCCCCGGAGGAGGCACTGAAGCTTTCTTT. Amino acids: CASSPGGGTEAFF.

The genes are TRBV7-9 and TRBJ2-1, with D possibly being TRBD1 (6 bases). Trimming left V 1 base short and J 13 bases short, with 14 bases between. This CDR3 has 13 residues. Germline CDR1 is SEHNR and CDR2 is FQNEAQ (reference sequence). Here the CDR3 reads CASSLEPTGGQFF. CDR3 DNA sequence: TGTGCCAGCAGCTTAGAACCGACAGGAGGTCAGTTCTTC.

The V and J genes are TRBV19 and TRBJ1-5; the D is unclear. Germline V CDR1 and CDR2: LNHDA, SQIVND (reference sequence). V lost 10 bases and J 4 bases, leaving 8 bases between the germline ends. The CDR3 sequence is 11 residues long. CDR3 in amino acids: CAIQGNQPQHF. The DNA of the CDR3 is TGTGCCATTCAAGGGAATCAGCCCCAGCATTTT.

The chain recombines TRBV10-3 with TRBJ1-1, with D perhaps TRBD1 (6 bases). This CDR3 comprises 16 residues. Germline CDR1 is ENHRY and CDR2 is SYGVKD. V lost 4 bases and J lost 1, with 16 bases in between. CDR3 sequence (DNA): TGTGCCATCAGTGGCCACACCGGGACAAAGAACACTGAAGCTTTCTTT. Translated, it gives CAISGHTGTKNTEAFF.

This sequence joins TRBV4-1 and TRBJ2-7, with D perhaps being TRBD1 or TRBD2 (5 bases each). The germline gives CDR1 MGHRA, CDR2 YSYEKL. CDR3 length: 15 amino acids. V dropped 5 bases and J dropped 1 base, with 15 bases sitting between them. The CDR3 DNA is TGCGCCAGCAGCGAGGGAGATCGGACATCCTACGAGCAGTACTTC. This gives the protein CASSEGDRTSYEQYF.

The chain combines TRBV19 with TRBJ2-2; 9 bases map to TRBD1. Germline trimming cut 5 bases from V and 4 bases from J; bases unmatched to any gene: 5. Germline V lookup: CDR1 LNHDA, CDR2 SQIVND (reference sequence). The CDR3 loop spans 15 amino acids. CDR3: CASSSRQGGTGELFF. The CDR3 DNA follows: TGTGCCAGTAGTTCCCGACAGGGGGGCACCGGGGAGCTGTTTTTT.